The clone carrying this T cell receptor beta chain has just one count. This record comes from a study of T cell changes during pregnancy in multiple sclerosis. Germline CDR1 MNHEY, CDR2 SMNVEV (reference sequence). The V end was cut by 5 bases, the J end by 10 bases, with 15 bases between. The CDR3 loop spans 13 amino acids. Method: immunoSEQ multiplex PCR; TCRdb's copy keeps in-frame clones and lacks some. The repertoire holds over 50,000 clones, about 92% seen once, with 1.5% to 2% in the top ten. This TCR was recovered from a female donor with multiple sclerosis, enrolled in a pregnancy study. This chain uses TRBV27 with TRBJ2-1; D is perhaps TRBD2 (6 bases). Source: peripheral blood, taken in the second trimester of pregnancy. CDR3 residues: CASSTSPWSEQFF. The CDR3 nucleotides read TGTGCCAGCAGTACTAGCCCCTGGTCCGAGCAGTTCTTC.